These 20 T cell receptor beta chains came from one sample sequenced in a study of T cell responses to AZD1222 COVID-19 vaccine. Using immunoSEQ multiplex PCR, the repertoire was profiled, and TCRdb retains in-frame clones only, with some absent. The sample shows over 110,000 clones, roughly 91% of them seen only once. The sample in question was peripheral blood, obtained on day 0 of AZD1222 vaccination. The source of these receptors is an adult in good health.

The genes are TRBV15 and TRBJ2-1; no definite D call. V dropped 0 bases and J dropped 7 bases, with 13 bases sitting between them. Germline CDR1 is LNHNV and CDR2 is YYDKDF (reference sequence). There are 15 residues in the CDR3. As DNA, the CDR3 is TGTGCCACCAGCAGAGATGTCGGGTGGGGAAATGAGCAGTTCTTC. Its protein product is CATSRDVGWGNEQFF.

This clone was counted a single time. The chain recombines TRBV18 with TRBJ1-1; the D gene is possibly TRBD1 (5 bases). In germline, CDR1 is KGHSH, CDR2 LQKENI. V lost 4 bases and J 5 bases, leaving 11 bases between the germline ends. The CDR3 contains 13 residues. The CDR3 loop is CASSRRDGTEAFF. The CDR3, as DNA: TGTGCCAGCTCACGACGGGACGGTACTGAAGCTTTCTTT.

The J gene is TRBJ1-1, the V gene TRBV6-5, with D unresolved. V dropped 10 bases and J dropped 0 bases, with 15 bases sitting between them. The CDR3 consists of 14 residues. The V gene's germline CDR1 is MNHEY and CDR2 SVGAGI. The CDR3 spells CATQEGNLNTEAFF. The CDR3 DNA follows: TGTGCCACCCAAGAGGGAAATCTGAACACTGAAGCTTTCTTT.

The chain employs TRBV7-9 and TRBJ2-5, with TRBD2 matching over 8 bases. Germline V gene sequence: CDR1 SEHNR, CDR2 FQNEAQ (reference sequence). V was pared by 4 bases and J by 2 bases, with 12 bases of the junction left unmatched. The CDR3 is 17 residues long. The DNA of the CDR3 is TGTGCCAGCAGCTCCACCGGGTCGTCTAGCGGGCAAGAGACCCAGTACTTC. Amino acids: CASSSTGSSSGQETQYF.

The chain's CDR3 is CASSRWGITSYNEQFF. CDR3 coding DNA: TGTGCCAGCAGCCGCTGGGGTATTACCTCCTACAATGAGCAGTTCTTC. The chain joins TRBV6-2 or TRBV6-3 to TRBJ2-1, with D unclear. CDR1 is MNHEY and CDR2 is SVGEGT in the germline V gene. CDR3 length equals 16 residues. V lost 6 bases to trimming and J lost 0 bases, with 15 bases between them.

The chain has TRBV10-3 and TRBJ2-3; maybe TRBD2 (5 bases). Trimming removed 6 bases at V and 4 bases at J, with 17 bases between. The CDR3 has 15 residues. Germline V gives CDR1 ENHRY, CDR2 SYGVKD. This chain's CDR3 is CAISASGLEADTQYF. CDR3 sequence (DNA): TGTGCCATCAGCGCTTCGGGATTGGAAGCAGATACGCAGTATTTT.

The gene calls are TRBV7-8 and TRBJ2-2; no definite D call. V gave up 4 bases and J gave up 5 bases, with 8 bases separating them. The germline gives CDR1 SGHVS, CDR2 FQNEAQ. This CDR3 region has 13 residues. Here the CDR3 reads CASSSMNTGELFF. The DNA for the CDR3 is TGTGCCAGCAGCTCCATGAATACCGGGGAGCTGTTTTTT.

This rearrangement joins TRBV27 to TRBJ2-3; tentative D call: TRBD2 (6 bases). The length of the CDR3 is 16 residues. Trimming took off 2 bases at V and 11 bases at J, with 23 bases between the two ends. Germline V gene data show CDR1 as MNHEY and CDR2 as SMNVEV (reference sequence). In nucleotides, the CDR3 is TGTGCCAGCAGTTTAAGGGAGCGGAGCTATTACGGGGGGCAGTATTTT. Its translation is CASSLRERSYYGGQYF.

The V gene is TRBV7-2, the J gene TRBJ1-5; 8 nucleotides match TRBD1. This CDR3 has 16 amino acids. The germline gives CDR1 SGHTA, CDR2 FQGNSA. The V segment lost 0 bases and the J segment 4 bases; nucleotides outside the gene matches: 5. CDR3 sequence (DNA): TGTGCCAGCAGCTTAGCAGGGACAGGTGGGAATCAGCCCCAGCATTTT. This sequence encodes CASSLAGTGGNQPQHF.

The genes are TRBV9 and TRBJ2-5; 9 bases line up with TRBD2. J was trimmed by 5 bases and V by 3 bases; bases with no gene match: 8. The CDR3 has 15 amino acids. CDR1 and CDR2 (germline): SGDLS, YYNGEE. CDR3 DNA sequence: TGTGCCAGCAGCGCCACGGGGCGGGAGGGGGAGACCCAGTACTTC. As protein: CASSATGREGETQYF. The full variable domain, with the rest looked up from reference TRBV9 and TRBJ2-5, is DSGVTQTPKHLITATGQRVTLRCSPRSGDLSVYWYQQSLDQGLQFLIQYYNGEERAKGNILERFSAQQFPDLHSELNLSSLELGDSALYFCASSATGREGETQYFGPGTRLLVL.

The chain employs TRBV5-1 and TRBJ2-7, with TRBD1 identical over 8 bases. Trimming at V came to 1 base and at J to 0 bases, leaving 3 bases not matched to a gene. This CDR3 has 15 amino acids. Germline CDR1 reads SGHRS; CDR2 reads YFSETQ. CDR3 DNA: TGCGCCAGCAGCTTGAATACAGGGGGCTCCTACGAGCAGTACTTC. This sequence encodes CASSLNTGGSYEQYF.

The chain combines TRBV12-3 or TRBV12-4 with TRBJ1-4; D is undetermined. The CDR3 loop spans 13 amino acids. Trimming removed 6 bases from V and 8 bases from J, with 13 bases in between. CDR3 nucleotides: TGTGCCAGCAGCCTAAACTTGCGCGAAAAACTGTTTTTT. Its translation is CASSLNLREKLFF.

The chain joins TRBV2 to TRBJ1-3; no clear D gene. This CDR3 is 13 amino acids long. Germline loops: CDR1 SNHLY, CDR2 FYNNEI. Between the trimmed V and J ends, which lost 7 bases and 4 bases, there was a span of 11 bases. CDR3 protein: CASNERVGNTIYF. The CDR3 DNA is TGTGCCAGCAACGAACGGGTCGGAAACACCATATATTTT.

The rearrangement uses TRBV7-2 and TRBJ1-6; D is possibly TRBD1 (5 bases). The CDR3 runs to 16 residues. CDR1 is SGHTA, CDR2 FQGNSA, per germline. Trimming took off 4 bases at V and 5 bases at J, with 15 bases between the two ends. The CDR3, as DNA: TGTGCCAGCAGCTCTCATTCCGGGACCGATAATTCACCCCTCCACTTT. It yields the protein CASSSHSGTDNSPLHF. The full variable domain, with the rest looked up from reference TRBV7-2 and TRBJ1-6, is GAGVSQSPSNKVTEKGKDVELRCDPISGHTALYWYRQSLGQGLEFLIYFQGNSAPDKSGLPSDRFSAERTGGSVSTLTIQRTQQEDSAVYLCASSSHSGTDNSPLHFGNGTRLTVT.

The genes are TRBV10-3 and TRBJ1-1, with 12 bases fitting TRBD1. The germline V gene has CDR1 ENHRY and CDR2 SYGVKD. CDR3 length: 15 residues. V dropped 5 bases and J dropped 11; count of bases not matched to a gene: 12. The CDR3 reads CAISPSGTGGTGAFF. In DNA, the CDR3 is TGTGCCATCAGTCCCTCCGGGACAGGGGGCACCGGGGCTTTCTTT.

The chain has TRBV7-9 and TRBJ2-3; TRBD2 matches 12 bases. After removal of 5 bases from V and 1 base from J, the junction contained 7 bases not matched to a gene. The CDR3 totals 17 residues. The V gene's germline CDR1 is SEHNR and CDR2 FQNEAQ (reference sequence). The CDR3 region has the DNA TGTGCCAGCAGCCCACACCGGACTAGCGGGGGCACAGATACGCAGTATTTT. It specifies CASSPHRTSGGTDTQYF.

The chain is built from TRBV10-3 and TRBJ2-7; D is uncertain. V was pared by 4 bases and J by 3 bases, with 10 bases between. Germline V gives CDR1 ENHRY, CDR2 SYGVKD. The CDR3 runs 13 residues. CDR3 bases: TGTGCCATCAGTGTTCGGAACGACTACGAGCAGTACTTC. This codes for CAISVRNDYEQYF.

This clone was seen more than once but under ten times. The rearrangement links TRBV14 to TRBJ2-7; D gene ambiguous. The germline V and J ends were trimmed by 4 bases and 0 bases, with 13 bases remaining between them. The CDR3 contains 15 residues. CDR1 SGHDN and CDR2 FVKESK come from the germline V gene. The CDR3: CASSPRWKGSYEQYF. CDR3 bases: TGTGCCAGCAGCCCAAGATGGAAGGGCTCCTACGAGCAGTACTTC.

The V and J genes are TRBV24-1 and TRBJ2-7; no clear D gene. This CDR3 is 14 amino acids long. V lost 12 bases to trimming and J lost 4 bases, with 21 bases between them. The germline CDR1 and CDR2 sequences are KGHDR and SFDVKD. CDR3 sequence reads: CASTKTENKYEQYF. In DNA, the CDR3 is TGTGCCTCGACAAAAACAGAGAACAAATACGAGCAGTACTTC.

This chain joins TRBV6-4 and TRBJ1-1; 8 nucleotides match TRBD1. From germline, CDR1 is MRHNA and CDR2 SNTAGT. The V and J ends lost 5 bases and 4 bases, in that order; junction bases with no gene match: 3. The CDR3 contains 13 residues. The CDR3 spells CASSIDRGTEAFF. The CDR3 DNA sequence: TGTGCCAGCAGTATCGACAGGGGCACTGAAGCTTTCTTT.